This is a list of T cell receptor beta chains from one sample in a study of graft-versus-host responses after intestinal transplantation. Clones were read by immunoSEQ multiplex PCR, and TCRdb kept only the in-frame ones, dropping some. The sample records about 45,000 clones, roughly nine tenths being singletons. Sequencing used PBMCs, obtained 524 days after transplant. Receptor source: a human patient who received an intestinal transplant, so some T cells may come from the graft donor. CDR3s include the opening cysteine and the closing phenylalanine or tryptophan. Fields, in order: V gene, J gene, CDR3 protein.

TRBV6-5	TRBJ2-7	CASSYLGGTSYEQYF
TRBV28	TRBJ2-7	CASSLTGLGSYEQYF
TRBV6-1	TRBJ2-5	CASSVIAGQYF
TRBV19	TRBJ1-1	CASTGGVNTEAFF
TRBV28	TRBJ2-1	CASSGARGAYNEQFF
TRBV7-2	TRBJ2-5	CASSGDPETQYF
TRBV7-2	TRBJ2-3	CASSESRQGIADTQYF
TRBV5-1	TRBJ2-1	CASSIRTSGANEQFF
TRBV28	TRBJ2-1	CASSLPLSSYNEQFF
TRBV27	TRBJ2-7	CASSHDGPYEQYF
TRBV6-1	TRBJ2-7	CASSEYPGLYEQYF
TRBV9	TRBJ2-7	CASSPGTTSYEQYF
TRBV28	TRBJ1-5	CASSLEQVRVDQPQHF
TRBV5-6	TRBJ2-1	CASSPPSGRTLYNEQFF
TRBV4-1	TRBJ2-3	CASRLVGSTDTQYF
TRBV5-1	TRBJ2-7	CASSLEGLAYEQYF
TRBV5-1	TRBJ2-1	CASRELPSGGSYNEQFF
TRBV9	TRBJ2-3	CASSAQASGGEYTDTQYF
TRBV18	TRBJ2-1	CASSPLAGVSYNEQFF
TRBV5-1	TRBJ2-7	CASSLRGMSSYEQYF
TRBV5-1	TRBJ2-1	CASSLSGNEQFF
TRBV28	TRBJ2-1	CASSLLSGRDDNEQFF
TRBV30	TRBJ2-1	CAWSIGRGNEQFF
TRBV19	TRBJ2-7	CASSMTGGWEYEQYF
TRBV4-1	TRBJ2-7	CASSQVLAYEQYF
TRBV6-1	TRBJ2-2	CASSDLAGELFF
TRBV30	TRBJ1-4	CAWNPGGRHEKLFF
TRBV4-2	TRBJ1-1	CASSQEQNLNTEAFF
TRBV11-2	TRBJ1-5	CASSFSPGAQPQHF
TRBV18	TRBJ1-5	CASSSKTGGGNQPQHF
TRBV7-3	TRBJ1-1	CASSPGAGMNTEAFF
TRBV28	TRBJ1-6	CASKQGGNSPLHF
TRBV2	TRBJ1-4	CASSEPGLTNEKLFF
TRBV9	TRBJ2-1	CASSVRWAGGFNEQFF
TRBV7-3	TRBJ1-5	CASSFDPGYSNQPQHF
TRBV6-1	TRBJ2-7	CASSEYGYEQYF
TRBV4-1	TRBJ2-2	CASSPYSADTGELFF
TRBV19	TRBJ2-7	CASSPLAGVNEQYF
TRBV5-1	TRBJ2-1	CASSLVGGTAYNEQFF
TRBV6-1	TRBJ1-4	CASGDRSDNEKLFF
TRBV4-2	TRBJ1-1	CASSQDRGKTEAFF
TRBV7-2	TRBJ2-7	CASSLAGVGYEQYF
TRBV7-7	TRBJ2-1	CASSLGTRGYNEQFF
TRBV19	TRBJ2-3	CASSIQGTFGDTQYF
TRBV5-6	TRBJ2-7	CASSLGDSVYEQYF
TRBV4-2	TRBJ2-3	CASSLGLERTQYF
TRBV7-2	TRBJ2-5	CASSLNWGETQYF